What follows are 20 T cell receptor beta chains derived from one specimen sequenced in a study of blood T cell repertoires in COVID-19. Clones were sequenced by immunoSEQ multiplex PCR, and TCRdb holds only the in-frame ones, with some missing. Of 250,000 to 350,000 clones in the sample, around 86% are singletons; the top ten hold around 3%. Sample: peripheral blood. Receptors were obtained from a woman aged 25 to 45 with active or convalescent COVID-19.

The V call is TRBV7-3, the J call TRBJ2-2, with a weak D call TRBD1 (6 bases). Trimming shortened V by 4 bases and J by 1 base, and 10 bases separated the two germline ends. The CDR3 runs to 15 residues. Germline-derived CDR1 and CDR2 are SGHTA and FQGTGA. The CDR3 loop reads CASSSEDRNTGELFF. CDR3 in DNA: TGTGCCAGCAGCTCAGAGGACAGGAACACCGGGGAGCTGTTTTTT.

Details on this clone: Other DNA sequences in the same sample also yield this CDR3. The CDR3 loop is CASSLAGGLTDTQYF. The CDR3 bases are TGTGCCAGCAGCTTGGCGGGGGGGCTCACAGATACGCAGTATTTT. V is TRBV5-4 and J is TRBJ2-3, with 8 nucleotides matching TRBD2. The CDR3 runs to 15 residues. Germline-derived CDR1 and CDR2 are SGHNT and YYREEE (reference sequence). The trim removed 0 bases at V and 2 bases at J, leaving 2 bases unmatched.

The gene calls are TRBV28 and TRBJ1-5; D is perhaps TRBD1 (5 bases). The V end lost 7 bases, the J end lost 4 bases, and 11 bases lay between the germline ends. This CDR3 comprises 13 residues. CDR1 is MDHEN, CDR2 SYDVKM, per germline. DNA of the CDR3: TGTGCCAGCACCCAGGGAGGGAATCAGCCCCAGCATTTT. Residues: CASTQGGNQPQHF.

The gene calls are TRBV19 and TRBJ2-7, with 7 bases fitting TRBD2. The CDR3 loop spans 14 amino acids. CDR1 and CDR2 from the germline V gene are LNHDA and SQIVND (reference sequence). The trim removed 9 bases at V and 3 bases at J, leaving 11 bases unmatched. CDR3 nucleotides: TGTGCCAGCCAGGCGGGGGACCCGTACTACGAGCAGTACTTC. Encoded protein: CASQAGDPYYEQYF.

The V gene is TRBV10-3, the J gene TRBJ2-7; the D gene is possibly TRBD1 (6 bases). V dropped 6 bases and J dropped 7 bases, with 19 bases sitting between them. Germline loops: CDR1 ENHRY, CDR2 SYGVKD. This CDR3 is built from 14 residues. CDR3 in DNA: TGTGCCATCAGCCCCGAGTTGGGGGCTAGGGAGCAGTACTTC. Amino acids: CAISPELGAREQYF.

V and J are TRBV11-3 and TRBJ1-6; 7 bases align to TRBD1. V dropped 5 bases and J dropped 2; count of bases not matched to a gene: 0. The CDR3 runs 14 residues. Germline V CDR1 and CDR2: SGHNT, YENEEA. CDR3 in amino acids: CASSGTAYNSPLHF. CDR3 coding DNA: TGTGCCAGCAGCGGGACAGCCTATAATTCACCCCTCCACTTT.

The genes are TRBV27 and TRBJ1-3; TRBD1 aligns across 7 bases. This CDR3 contains 16 residues. Germline lookup yields CDR1 MNHEY and CDR2 SMNVEV (reference sequence). The V gene end was trimmed by 5 bases and the J gene end by 0 bases; junction bases not matched to a gene: 7. The CDR3: CASSPNRDSSGNTIYF. In DNA form, the CDR3 reads TGTGCCAGCAGTCCCAATCGGGACAGCTCTGGAAACACCATATATTTT.

The chain recombines TRBV18 with TRBJ1-2; D is perhaps TRBD1 (6 bases). The V gene lost 2 bases and the J gene lost 0 bases, with 10 bases spanning the gap. Germline CDR1 reads KGHSH; CDR2 reads LQKENI. The CDR3 loop spans 15 amino acids. The CDR3 bases are TGTGCCAGCTCACCAGGACAGACGACTAACTATGGCTACACCTTC. Translated: CASSPGQTTNYGYTF.

This rearrangement joins TRBV7-9 to TRBJ2-7, with a weak D call TRBD2 (6 bases). The CDR3 sequence is 15 residues long. Germline CDR1 is SEHNR and CDR2 is FQNEAQ (reference sequence). V was pared by 6 bases and J by 5 bases, with 20 bases between. DNA for the CDR3: TGTGCCAGCAGTAGCTTAAGGCGGGGAGGCGACGAGCAGTACTTC. Its protein is CASSSLRRGGDEQYF.

This clone was found once. The chain links TRBV24-1 to TRBJ2-3, with a possible D match to TRBD2 (5 bases). Germline CDR1 is KGHDR and CDR2 is SFDVKD. Trimming removed 3 bases from V and 6 bases from J, with 15 bases in between. This CDR3 spans 15 amino acids. This CDR3 reads CATSDPGLSKDTQYF. The CDR3 DNA reads as TGTGCCACCAGTGATCCCGGACTCTCGAAGGATACGCAGTATTTT.

This clone came up once. The rearrangement joins TRBV2 to TRBJ1-2; D may be TRBD1 (6 bases). Trimming took 5 bases from V and 7 from J, leaving 14 bases between them. The CDR3 is made up of 13 amino acids. Germline-derived CDR1 and CDR2 are SNHLY and FYNNEI. The CDR3 here is CASSRTPGVGYTF. As DNA, the CDR3 is TGTGCCAGCAGTAGGACGCCAGGGGTTGGCTACACCTTC.

The chain carries TRBV24-1 and TRBJ2-3; D gene ambiguous. The germline V gene has CDR1 KGHDR and CDR2 SFDVKD. The CDR3 extends over 14 amino acids. Between the trimmed V and J ends, which lost 9 bases and 0 bases, there was a span of 12 bases. CDR3 sequence: CATGPADSTDTQYF. CDR3 DNA: TGTGCCACCGGCCCCGCAGATAGCACAGATACGCAGTATTTT.

In this sample, this clone turned up once. V usage is TRBV3-1 (or the pseudogene TRBV3-2) and J usage is TRBJ1-2, with a weak D call TRBD1 (6 bases). The V gene's germline CDR1 is LGHDT and CDR2 YNNKEL (reference sequence). The CDR3 is 14 amino acids. The V and J ends lost 2 bases and 7 bases respectively, with 14 bases between them. The CDR3 DNA reads TGTGCCAGCAGCCAACAGGGGTCTCTTCGTGGCTACACCTTC. Amino acid sequence: CASSQQGSLRGYTF.

Note on this clone: Other DNA sequences in this specimen translate into the identical CDR3. The chain couples TRBV18 to TRBJ1-1; D gene unclear. Trimming left V 2 bases short and J 2 bases short, with 6 bases between. Per germline, CDR1 KGHSH and CDR2 LQKENI. This CDR3 contains 13 residues. CDR3: CASSPGRNTEAFF. The CDR3 nucleotides are TGTGCCAGCTCACCAGGCAGAAACACTGAAGCTTTCTTT.

Here the CDR3 DNA reads TGTGCCAGCAGCCACCGGGACAGGCCTAATTCACCCCTCCACTTT. It specifies CASSHRDRPNSPLHF. This chain joins TRBV3-1 (or the pseudogene TRBV3-2) and TRBJ1-6; 8 bases align to TRBD1. Germline V CDR1 and CDR2: LGHDT, YNNKEL (reference sequence). This CDR3 contains 15 residues. With 3 bases clipped from V and 6 bases from J, the junction kept 4 bases outside the gene matches.

The chain links TRBV6-1 to TRBJ1-4, with D maybe TRBD1 (5 bases). Trimming took off 2 bases at V and 6 bases at J, with 13 bases between the two ends. CDR3 length: 15 residues. CDR1 and CDR2 (germline): MNHNS, SASEGT. The CDR3 loop reads CASSEFMGLDEKLFF. For the CDR3, the DNA is TGTGCCAGCAGTGAATTTATGGGGCTCGATGAAAAACTGTTTTTT.

This clone was seen a single time. The genes are TRBV5-6 and TRBJ2-2, with D possibly being TRBD1 (6 bases). Deletions cut 2 bases from V and 7 bases from J, with 9 bases between. Germline V gives CDR1 SGHDT, CDR2 YYEEEE. The CDR3 is 13 residues long. CDR3: CASSFGGHGELFF. In DNA, the CDR3 is TGTGCCAGCAGCTTTGGGGGACACGGGGAGCTGTTTTTT.

This chain joins TRBV11-2 and TRBJ2-5, with D perhaps matching TRBD2 (6 bases). Trimming shortened V by 8 bases and J by 5 bases, and 15 bases separated the two germline ends. There are 13 residues in the CDR3. The germline CDR1 and CDR2 sequences are SGHAT and FQNNGV. The CDR3 nucleotides are TGTGCCAGCTCCCGTAGCGGTTCGGAGACCCAGTACTTC. This codes for CASSRSGSETQYF. Using reference TRBV11-2 and TRBJ2-5 for the parts outside the CDR3, the full variable domain is EAGVAQSPRYKIIEKRQSVAFWCNPISGHATLYWYQQILGQGPKLLIQFQNNGVVDDSQLPKDRFSAERLKGVDSTLKIQPAKLEDSAVYLCASSRSGSETQYFGPGTRLLVL.

This rearrangement joins TRBV28 to TRBJ1-1; D gene unclear. V was cut by 6 bases and J by 0 bases, with 11 bases left in between. Germline lookup yields CDR1 MDHEN and CDR2 SYDVKM. This CDR3 spans 14 amino acids. In DNA, the CDR3 is TGTGCCAGCAGCCCTCACAGTTTGAACACTGAAGCTTTCTTT. Amino acid sequence: CASSPHSLNTEAFF.

V gene TRBV29-1 combines with J gene TRBJ1-2, with a weak D call TRBD1 (5 bases). The ends were cut back, 4 bases at V and 4 bases at J, with 22 bases in the middle. This CDR3 is 16 amino acids long. In germline, CDR1 is SQVTM, CDR2 ANQGSEA. Here the CDR3 DNA reads TGCAGCGTTGTTGAAGGGCAGGGAGGGGCTCCCTATGGCTACACCTTC. Translated: CSVVEGQGGAPYGYTF.